The 30 T cell receptor beta chains given below trace back to one sample, sequenced in a study of post-analysis software for immune sequencing data (dated by TCRdb to 2015 to 2017). Receptor libraries were prepared by PCR. The sequencing machine was an Illumina HiSeq 2500. To reduce PCR and sequencing biases, unique molecular identifiers were built into the TCR beta cDNA libraries. TCRdb reprocessed the public reads (quality trimming at Q25 with fastp, clone calling with MiXCR) and kept in-frame beta chains. All rows with the same CDR3 protein become a single entry with the most common DNA and genes. The sample yields roughly 160,000 distinct CDR3 sequences; under 40% were counted once. In total, the top ten clones hold roughly 28% of the sample. The time point label here, explained by the study, means: second blood draw from one MS patient after hematopoietic stem cell transplantation. Sequences were derived from blood, sampled after autologous hematopoietic stem cell transplantation. The receptors derive from a girl aged 5-17 years with multiple sclerosis. Donor details come from another sample of the same person, matched by shared clones.

This clonotype was counted many times. J is TRBJ2-5 and V is TRBV20-1; D unresolved. The germline V and J ends were trimmed by 3 bases and 0 bases, with 14 bases remaining between them. The CDR3 loop spans 15 amino acids. Germline CDR1 reads DFQATT; CDR2 reads SNEGSKA (reference sequence). The CDR3 DNA reads as TGCAGTGCTAGGGGGTCGGGCTGGTACCAAGAGACCCAGTACTTC. Its translation is CSARGSGWYQETQYF.

As to this clonotype: One end of the junction is discordant with germline, which a read error may explain. The chain is built from TRBV5-1 and TRBJ2-4; D uncertain. The CDR3 has 13 residues. The germline CDR1 and CDR2 sequences are SGHRS and YFSETQ. The CDR3 nucleotides are TGCGCCAGCAATAATTTCCCCGGCAACATCCAGTACTTC. Protein sequence: CASNNFPGNIQYF.

The chain recombines TRBV7-9 with TRBJ2-1; 8 nucleotides match TRBD2. Germline V CDR1 and CDR2: SEHNR, FQNEAQ (reference sequence). V shed 3 bases and J 10 bases; nucleotides not matched to a gene: 8. The CDR3 covers 14 residues. In nucleotides, the CDR3 is TGTGCCAGCAGCTTGGGGACTAGTAAGGGAGAGCAGTTCTTC. Translating it yields CASSLGTSKGEQFF. Full variable domain (missing parts from reference TRBV7-9 and TRBJ2-1): DTGVSQNPRHKITKRGQNVTFRCDPISEHNRLYWYRQTLGQGPEFLTYFQNEAQLEKSRLLSDRFSAERPKGSFSTLEIQRTEQGDSAMYLCASSLGTSKGEQFFGPGTRLTVL.

The rearrangement links TRBV20-1 to TRBJ2-3; either TRBD1 or TRBD2 may fit D (7 bases each). The CDR3 length is 16 residues. Germline CDR1 and CDR2: DFQATT and SNEGSKA (reference sequence). V gave up 0 bases and J gave up 0 bases, with 13 bases separating them. CDR3 in amino acids: CSARDKRGQSTDTQYF. The CDR3 DNA reads as TGCAGTGCTAGAGATAAGCGGGGACAGAGCACAGATACGCAGTATTTT.

The J gene is TRBJ2-1, the V gene TRBV20-1; D unclear. The CDR3 length is 11 residues. V was pared by 6 bases and J by 7 bases, with 10 bases between. Looked up from germline, CDR1 is DFQATT and CDR2 is SNEGSKA (reference sequence). The CDR3 is CSAGRVNEQFF. Written as DNA, the CDR3 is TGCAGTGCGGGCAGAGTGAATGAGCAGTTCTTC.

As DNA, the CDR3 is TGTGCCAGCAGCTCACGGGGTACAGGGGCGACTTATGGCTACACCTTC. Protein sequence: CASSSRGTGATYGYTF. The gene calls are TRBV6-1 and TRBJ1-2, with 7 bases identical to TRBD1. V shed 6 bases, J shed 5 bases, and the junction held 15 bases outside the gene matches. The CDR3 runs to 16 residues. Looked up from germline, CDR1 is MNHNS and CDR2 is SASEGT.

V and J are TRBV3-1 and TRBJ2-1, with 8 bases fitting TRBD2. Per the germline V gene, CDR1 is LGHDT and CDR2 is YNNKEL (reference sequence). Trimming removed 4 bases from V and 6 bases from J; junction bases left unmatched: 8. The CDR3 is 15 residues long. The CDR3 coding sequence is TGTGCCAGCAGCCGAGCGGGAGTTAGGGCCAATGAGCAGTTCTTC. Amino acid sequence: CASSRAGVRANEQFF.

This clonotype was seen a handful of times. This chain uses TRBV28 with TRBJ2-1; D gene unclear. The CDR3 length is 14 residues. Germline CDR1 and CDR2: MDHEN and SYDVKM. V lost 5 bases, J lost 0 bases, and 8 bases lay in between. Here the CDR3 DNA reads TGTGCCAGCAGTAGTCAGAGCTCCTACAATGAGCAGTTCTTC. This encodes CASSSQSSYNEQFF.

The chain joins TRBV20-1 to TRBJ1-5; D ambiguous. The germline V and J ends were trimmed by 2 bases and 6 bases, with 11 bases remaining between them. The CDR3 sequence is 13 residues long. In germline, CDR1 is DFQATT, CDR2 SNEGSKA (reference sequence). The CDR3 sequence: CSARRQVGQPQHF. The CDR3 coding sequence is TGCAGTGCTAGACGGCAGGTGGGTCAGCCCCAGCATTTT.

This sequence joins TRBV13 and TRBJ2-1; D uncertain. In germline, CDR1 is PRHDT, CDR2 FYEKMQ (reference sequence). V was trimmed by 5 bases and J by 6 bases, leaving 14 bases between them. The CDR3 totals 14 residues. CDR3 bases: TGTGCCAGCAGCCCCTCTTACAGTGGCAATGAGCAGTTCTTC. Translating gives CASSPSYSGNEQFF.

The chain joins TRBV5-1 to TRBJ2-1; 8 bases agree with TRBD2. CDR1 and CDR2 (germline): SGHRS, YFSETQ. J lost 0 bases, V lost 4 bases, and 3 bases had no gene match. There are 15 residues in the CDR3. CDR3 in DNA: TGCGCCAGCAGCCAGAGCGGGAGCTCCTACAATGAGCAGTTCTTC. Amino acids: CASSQSGSSYNEQFF.

This chain's CDR3 is CASSPGPAGEQYF. In DNA form, the CDR3 reads TGTGCCAGCAGCCCCGGCCCTGCTGGCGAGCAGTACTTC. This chain uses TRBV9 with TRBJ2-7; D is unclear. The CDR3 runs to 13 residues. With 4 bases removed from V and 6 bases from J, the gap between germline ends came to 14 bases. In germline, CDR1 is SGDLS, CDR2 YYNGEE.

V and J are TRBV18 and TRBJ2-6; perhaps TRBD2 as D (5 bases). V was pared by 9 bases and J by 4 bases, with 10 bases between. Germline V gene data show CDR1 as KGHSH and CDR2 as LQKENI. There are 13 residues in the CDR3. The CDR3 nucleotides are TGTGCCAGTCAAAGGAGGGGGGCCAACGTCCTGACTTTC. Amino acid sequence: CASQRRGANVLTF.

The chain employs TRBV19 and TRBJ2-3; 7 bases align to TRBD1. This CDR3 is built from 17 residues. The germline gives CDR1 LNHDA, CDR2 SQIVND (reference sequence). V lost 5 bases to trimming and J lost 5 bases; unmatched junction nucleotides: 16. The CDR3 spells CASSRSGTAISGDTQYF. CDR3 sequence (DNA): TGTGCCAGTAGTCGTAGTGGGACAGCCATTTCGGGAGATACGCAGTATTTT.

The rearrangement links TRBV6-1 to TRBJ1-2, with a possible D match to TRBD1 (6 bases). Germline V gene lookup returns CDR1 MNHNS and CDR2 SASEGT. Trimming pared 6 bases from V and 5 bases from J, leaving 13 bases between. The length of the CDR3 is 13 residues. DNA for the CDR3: TGTGCCAGCAGCCCAAGACAGGTGTATGGCTACACCTTC. This encodes CASSPRQVYGYTF.

This sequence joins TRBV5-1 and TRBJ2-5; perhaps TRBD1 as D (6 bases). The CDR3 runs to 16 residues. Germline lookup yields CDR1 SGHRS and CDR2 YFSETQ. The ends were cut back, 0 bases at V and 3 bases at J, with 15 bases in the middle. The CDR3 protein is CASSLGSGDGKETQYF. CDR3 DNA: TGCGCCAGCAGCTTGGGTTCAGGGGATGGAAAAGAGACCCAGTACTTC. Variable domain in full (rest from reference TRBV5-1 and TRBJ2-5): KAGVTQTPRYLIKTRGQQVTLSCSPISGHRSVSWYQQTPGQGLQFLFEYFSETQRNKGNFPGRFSGRQFSNSRSEMNVSTLELGDSALYLCASSLGSGDGKETQYFGPGTRLLVL.

The chain has TRBV2 and TRBJ2-1; weak D call: TRBD1 (5 bases). Germline V gene sequence: CDR1 SNHLY, CDR2 FYNNEI. The CDR3 totals 14 residues. Trimming pared 5 bases from V and 6 bases from J, leaving 14 bases between. This chain's CDR3 is CASSIFLRGNEQFF. The CDR3 nucleotides are TGTGCCAGCAGTATTTTCCTAAGGGGCAATGAGCAGTTCTTC.

This clonotype was recorded a few times. The CDR3 DNA reads as TGTGCCAGCAGTTTTAGAGCCCCGGGATGGGAGACCCAGTACTTC. Residues: CASSFRAPGWETQYF. The chain combines TRBV28 with TRBJ2-5, with D maybe TRBD2 (5 bases). V lost 3 bases to trimming and J lost 5 bases, with 16 bases between them. Germline V gene lookup returns CDR1 MDHEN and CDR2 SYDVKM. The CDR3 length is 15 residues.

The sample holds a few counts of this clonotype. The chain carries TRBV7-6 and TRBJ1-1; possibly TRBD1 for D (6 bases). V lost 4 bases, J lost 5 bases, and 11 bases lay in between. The CDR3 loop spans 13 amino acids. CDR1 SGHVS and CDR2 FNYEAQ come from the germline V gene. CDR3 sequence reads: CASSWGLLTEAFF. The CDR3 DNA sequence: TGTGCCAGCAGCTGGGGGCTATTGACTGAAGCTTTCTTT.

This rearrangement joins TRBV5-6 to TRBJ2-3, with D uncertain. Trimming cost V 2 bases and J 4 bases, with 5 bases left between them. The CDR3 consists of 12 residues. CDR1 is SGHDT and CDR2 is YYEEEE in the germline V gene. The CDR3 DNA reads as TGTGCCAGCAGCTTTTCGCCAGATACGCAGTATTTT. Its protein product is CASSFSPDTQYF. Complete variable domain (other parts from reference TRBV5-6 and TRBJ2-3): DAGVTQSPTHLIKTRGQQVTLRCSPKSGHDTVSWYQQALGQGPQFIFQYYEEEERQRGNFPDRFSGHQFPNYSSELNVNALLLGDSALYLCASSFSPDTQYFGPGTRLTVL.

The rearrangement links TRBV10-3 to TRBJ2-5, with D perhaps matching TRBD1 (6 bases). There are 14 residues in the CDR3. V was shortened by 3 bases and J by 0 bases, with 8 bases between the two germline ends. Germline lookup yields CDR1 ENHRY and CDR2 SYGVKD. Written as DNA, the CDR3 is TGTGCCATCAGTGAAGGGGGAAACCAAGAGACCCAGTACTTC. Protein product: CAISEGGNQETQYF.

This clonotype has just a few counts. The chain links TRBV6-1 to TRBJ1-5, with a tentative D call TRBD1 (5 bases). V was clipped by 7 bases and J by 1 base, with 14 bases between them. Germline CDR1 and CDR2: MNHNS and SASEGT. The CDR3 consists of 15 residues. The CDR3 sequence: CASTILDRSNQPQHF. The CDR3 DNA sequence: TGTGCCAGCACCATACTCGACAGAAGCAATCAGCCCCAGCATTTT.

This clonotype is a singleton in its sample. The J gene is TRBJ2-7, the V gene TRBV20-1, with 16 bases aligning to TRBD2. V lost 7 bases and J lost 1; bases outside the gene matches: 10. There are 17 residues in the CDR3. The germline CDR1 and CDR2 sequences are DFQATT and SNEGSKA (reference sequence). CDR3 sequence (DNA): TGCAGTGTAATGGGACTAGCGGGAGGGCCTCGGTCCTACGAGCAGTACTTC. It translates to CSVMGLAGGPRSYEQYF.

This clonotype appeared a few times. CDR3 sequence (DNA): TGTGCCAGCAGTTACCGGGACAGGGACGAGCAGTACTTC. Translating gives CASSYRDRDEQYF. The genes are TRBV6-2 or TRBV6-3 and TRBJ2-7; 9 nucleotides agree with TRBD1. CDR1 and CDR2 from the germline V gene are MNHEY and SVGEGT. The CDR3 runs to 13 residues. After removal of 2 bases from V and 5 bases from J, the junction contained 1 base not matched to a gene.

This chain joins TRBV6-6 and TRBJ2-6, with D possibly TRBD2 on 6 matching bases. Germline V gene data show CDR1 as MNHNY and CDR2 as SVGAGI (reference sequence). This CDR3 region has 17 residues. V shed 6 bases and J shed 0 bases, with 15 bases lying between them. CDR3 sequence (DNA): TGTGCCAGCAGCTCCTCGTCGGGGGACTCTGGGGCCAACGTCCTGACTTTC. Translation gives CASSSSSGDSGANVLTF.

Ten or more counts support this clonotype. This sequence joins TRBV7-6 and TRBJ2-1; 8 nucleotides align to TRBD1. With V trimmed by 1 base and J by 7 bases, 6 bases remained unmatched. The CDR3 sequence is 15 residues long. Looked up from germline, CDR1 is SGHVS and CDR2 is FNYEAQ. This CDR3 reads CASSLGTGFTNEQFF. CDR3 coding DNA: TGTGCCAGCAGCTTAGGGACAGGGTTTACTAATGAGCAGTTCTTC.

CDR3 coding DNA: TGTGCCATCAGTCAAAGGCTAGCGGAGGAAGAGCAGTTCTTC. Translation: CAISQRLAEEEQFF. This sequence joins TRBV10-3 and TRBJ2-1; 7 bases map to TRBD2. In germline, CDR1 is ENHRY, CDR2 SYGVKD. This CDR3 comprises 14 residues. The trim removed 5 bases at V and 10 bases at J, leaving 11 bases unmatched.

This clonotype showed up just a few times. The rearrangement uses TRBV5-5 and TRBJ2-7; the D gene is possibly TRBD1 (8 bases). The J call is in doubt because the DNA end fits TRBJ2-5 better. The CDR3 is made up of 15 amino acids. The germline gives CDR1 SGHKS, CDR2 YYEKEE (reference sequence). CDR3 nucleotide sequence: TGTGCCAGCAGCTTGCCCACAGGGGGAGGGGAGACCCAGTACTTC. This encodes CASSLPTGGGETQYF.

V is TRBV4-2 and J is TRBJ2-7; 7 bases map to TRBD1. Germline CDR1 LGHNA, CDR2 YNFKEQ. The CDR3 has 15 amino acids. V was pared by 0 bases and J by 6 bases, with 8 bases of the junction left unmatched. The CDR3 protein is CASSQDPTGLGEQYF. In DNA, the CDR3 is TGTGCCAGCAGCCAAGATCCGACAGGGCTCGGCGAGCAGTACTTC.

The chain employs TRBV5-1 and TRBJ2-2; no reliable D call. Germline assignment: CDR1 SGHRS and CDR2 YFSETQ. The CDR3 sequence is 12 residues long. V was shortened by 1 base and J by 8 bases, with 6 bases between the two germline ends. CDR3: CASSLNGGELFF. The CDR3 DNA is TGCGCCAGCAGCTTGAACGGAGGGGAGCTGTTTTTT.